The rows below give T cell receptor beta chains drawn from one sample of a study of blood T cell repertoires in COVID-19. Only in-frame clones appear in the TCRdb table, and some are missing; sequencing was by immunoSEQ multiplex PCR. Of 200,000 to 300,000 clones in the sample, approximately 80% were seen once. Sequencing used peripheral blood. The receptors were sampled from a man aged 40-49 years who had recovered from COVID-19. Both conserved end residues are part of each CDR3. Fields, in order: V gene, J gene, clone size, D gene, CDR3 DNA, CDR3 protein. D genes are given only for firm matches. Only some rows state a clone size, as once, few, many or a class for expanded clones.

>TRBV10-3|TRBJ2-7|-|TRBD1
TGTGCCATCAGTGAGAAGGGACAGGGGGTCTACGAGCAGTACTTC
CAISEKGQGVYEQYF
>TRBV5-1|TRBJ1-4|-|-
TGCGCCAGCAGCTTAGGTCGGGGGACTAATGAAAAACTGTTTTTT
CASSLGRGTNEKLFF
>TRBV7-8|TRBJ2-2|-|TRBD2
TGTGCCAGCAGCCGAGACCTAGCGGGGGGACGTACCGGGGAGCTGTTTTTT
CASSRDLAGGRTGELFF
>TRBV5-1|TRBJ2-5|-|TRBD2
TGCGCCAGCAGCTTGTGGGCTAGCGGAAACATCCAAGAGACCCAGTACTTC
CASSLWASGNIQETQYF
>TRBV19|TRBJ1-2|-|TRBD1
TGTGCCAGTAGTAGGGGGGACAGGGGGCTCTATGGCTACACCTTC
CASSRGDRGLYGYTF
>TRBV30|TRBJ2-7|-|TRBD1
TGTGCCTGGAGTGTACAGGGGGCCTACGAGCAGTACTTC
CAWSVQGAYEQYF
>TRBV10-1|TRBJ1-1|-|-
TGCGCCAGCAGTGCGGTCAGGGGGAACACTGAAGCTTTCTTT
CASSAVRGNTEAFF
>TRBV7-2|TRBJ2-5|-|TRBD2
TGTGCCAGCAGCTTAGCGCGGCGACTAGCGGGAGGAGAGACCCAGTACTTC
CASSLARRLAGGETQYF
>TRBV4-3|TRBJ2-1|-|TRBD2
TGCGCCAGCAGCCAAGACCGACTAGCGGGCTACTACAATGAGCAGTTCTTC
CASSQDRLAGYYNEQFF
>TRBV30|TRBJ2-3|-|TRBD2
TGTGCCTTTCGAGGTGGTCCGGTGTGGGAGGGCGCGGATACGCAGTATTTT
CAFRGGPVWEGADTQYF
>TRBV5-6|TRBJ2-3|-|TRBD2
TGTGCCAGCAGCTTGGTCTGGACTAGAAATAATACGCAGTATTTT
CASSLVWTRNNTQYF
>TRBV5-1|TRBJ2-5|-|-
TGCGCCAGCAGCTTGGAGGTTCTCGGGTGGGAGACCCAGTACTTC
CASSLEVLGWETQYF
>TRBV30|TRBJ2-3|-|-
TGTGCCTGGAGTGTACAGGATACGCAGTATTTT
CAWSVQDTQYF
>TRBV5-1|TRBJ2-2|-|-
TGCGCCAGCAGCCAAACTAGCTTTTCCACCGGGGAGCTGTTTTTT
CASSQTSFSTGELFF
>TRBV5-6|TRBJ1-2|few|TRBD1
TGTGCCAGCAGCTTCGACAGGGGGTATGGCTACACCTTC
CASSFDRGYGYTF
>TRBV11-2|TRBJ1-1|-|-
TGTGCCAGCAGCTTAGTTGAGGGAGGGACTGAAGCTTTCTTT
CASSLVEGGTEAFF
>TRBV11-2|TRBJ2-1|-|TRBD2
TGTGCCAGCAGCTTACTAGCGGGGGACTCCTACAATGAGCAGTTCTTC
CASSLLAGDSYNEQFF
>TRBV20-1|TRBJ2-2|once|-
TGCAGTGCTAGTCCACAGCTAACCGGGGAGCTGTTTTTT
CSASPQLTGELFF
>TRBV7-2|TRBJ2-7|-|TRBD1
TGTGCCAGCAGCCTCGGGACAGGGCTCTTCTACGAGCAGTACTTC
CASSLGTGLFYEQYF
>TRBV20-1|TRBJ2-2|few|TRBD2
TGCAGTGCTAGTCTAGCGGGGGGAACCGGGGAGCTGTTTTTT
CSASLAGGTGELFF
>TRBV2|TRBJ2-3|-|-
TGTGCCAGCAGTGCCTTTAGGAGTACGCAGTATTTT
CASSAFRSTQYF
>TRBV7-2|TRBJ1-2|-|-
TGTGCCAGCAGCTTAGAATCAGGTTATGGCTACACCTTC
CASSLESGYGYTF
>TRBV12-3/TRBV12-4|TRBJ2-7|-|TRBD1
TGTGCCAGCAGCTTTGATTGGACAGGGGTGCAGTACTTC
CASSFDWTGVQYF
>TRBV10-3|TRBJ1-2|-|TRBD1
TGTGCCATCAGCGGACAGGGGGATGGCTACACCTTC
CAISGQGDGYTF
>TRBV30|TRBJ1-1|-|TRBD1
TGTGCCTGGAACCCCGGTACAGGGGGGAACACTGAAGCTTTCTTT
CAWNPGTGGNTEAFF
>TRBV5-1|TRBJ1-2|-|-
TGCGCCAGCAGCTTGGATTCGTCTTCCGCGGGGGGCTACACCTTC
CASSLDSSSAGGYTF
>TRBV27|TRBJ2-2|few|-
TGTGCCAGCAGTTTGGGACTCCCCGGGGAGCTGTTTTTT
CASSLGLPGELFF
>TRBV6-1|TRBJ1-3|-|-
TGTGCCAGCAGTGAAGCCGGAGGGGACGACACCATATATTTT
CASSEAGGDDTIYF
>TRBV15|TRBJ2-7|-|-
TGTGCCACCAGCAGGGGGGCTCCGGGTCGAGAGCAGTACTTC
CATSRGAPGREQYF
>TRBV6-6|TRBJ1-1|-|-
TGTGCCAGCAGTTCACCAGCGGGACTCTCTTTCTTT
CASSSPAGLSFF
>TRBV5-1|TRBJ1-3|-|-
TGCGCCAGCAGCCAGGGAGGGTTCTCTGGAAACACCATATATTTT
CASSQGGFSGNTIYF
>TRBV27|TRBJ1-2|-|-
TGTGCCAGCAGTTTTTTAGACGCGGGGGCCTATGGCTACACCTTC
CASSFLDAGAYGYTF
>TRBV7-2|TRBJ2-7|-|-
TGTGCCAGCAGCTTACTAGCGTCATCCTACGAGCAGTACTTC
CASSLLASSYEQYF
>TRBV2|TRBJ2-7|-|TRBD2
TGTGCCGGAGTGGGCGGGAGGACCTCCTACGAGCAGTACTTC
CAGVGGRTSYEQYF
>TRBV5-1|TRBJ1-2|-|TRBD1
TGCGCCAGCAGCTTGGGACAGGGGAATGGCTACACCTTC
CASSLGQGNGYTF
>TRBV13|TRBJ2-2|-|-
TGTGCCAGCACCCAAGCTGGGGAGCTGTTTTTT
CASTQAGELFF
>TRBV5-1|TRBJ2-3|-|-
TGCGCCAGCAGCTTGGGATCGGGGGGCTTCGGAGATACGCAGTATTTT
CASSLGSGGFGDTQYF
>TRBV6-6|TRBJ2-2|few|-
TGTGCCAGCAGTTCAAACACCGGGGAGCTGTTTTTT
CASSSNTGELFF
>TRBV7-8|TRBJ2-1|-|TRBD2
TGTGCCAGCAGCTTCGCCTCGGGGCTAGCGGGAATCAATGAGCAGTTCTTC
CASSFASGLAGINEQFF
>TRBV4-2|TRBJ2-7|-|TRBD2
TGTGCCAGCAGCCAAGTCGTAATAGCGGGGGGCTCCTACGAGCAGTACTTC
CASSQVVIAGGSYEQYF
>TRBV12-5|TRBJ2-5|-|TRBD1
TGTGCTAGTTCCCGGGACAGGGAAGAGACCCAGTACTTC
CASSRDREETQYF